This T cell receptor beta chain emerged from a study of T cell responses to AZD1222 COVID-19 vaccine. Background on the study: Some second doses came at about 4 weeks and others at about 12 weeks; these were pooled. Whole-study findings and limits: Variant regions that are unmutated are reportedly the target of nearly half of spike-specific TCRs. Donors were chiefly white British, with a greater number of females, and clonal diversity was perhaps underestimated. Vaccine-associated CD4 TCRs ranged over spike, dominating at 160-218 and 743-854.

This CDR3 is 14 amino acids long. Here immunoSEQ multiplex PCR was the method, and the copy in TCRdb shows in-frame clones only, minus some. The sample shows around 97,000 clones, about 92% of them seen only once. Concerning this clone itself: What it binds is not known.

This TCR was recovered from an adult in good health. Source: peripheral blood, taken on day 0 of AZD1222 vaccination. The rearrangement joins TRBV12-1 to TRBJ1-2. TRBV12-1 is tagged as a pseudogene. The CDR3 nucleotides are TGTGCCAGCAGCTCGGGGGACGACGGTCATGGCTACACCTTC. It translates to CASSSGDDGHGYTF.